Presented here are 3 T cell receptor beta chains from one specimen sequenced in a study of blood T cell repertoires in COVID-19. Clones were sequenced by immunoSEQ multiplex PCR, and TCRdb holds only the in-frame ones, with some missing. In the table there are more than 200,000 clones, about nine tenths of which are singletons. Sequencing was performed on peripheral blood. The receptor source for this set is a man between 65 and 79 years old with acute or convalescent COVID-19.

The chain has TRBV3-1 (or the pseudogene TRBV3-2) and TRBJ1-2; TRBD1 is a possible D gene (5 bases). CDR3 length: 13 amino acids. Deletions cut 5 bases from V and 7 bases from J, with 14 bases between. CDR1 and CDR2 (germline): LGHDT, YNNKEL (reference sequence). In nucleotides, the CDR3 is TGTGCCAGCAGCGACCTTGGACATTCTGGCTACACCTTC. Its protein product is CASSDLGHSGYTF.

This clone was recorded a few times. The chain couples TRBV5-6 to TRBJ1-1; TRBD1 might be the D (5 bases). The germline V gene encodes CDR1 SGHDT and CDR2 YYEEEE. Between the trimmed V and J ends, which lost 3 bases and 1 base, there was a span of 13 bases. This CDR3 has 15 residues. In DNA form, the CDR3 reads TGTGCCAGCAGCTCGCAACTAACAGGGAACACTGAAGCTTTCTTT. It is translated as CASSSQLTGNTEAFF.

The chain uses TRBV3-1 (or the pseudogene TRBV3-2) and TRBJ1-1; D is ambiguous. The CDR3 runs to 13 residues. V shed 6 bases and J shed 4 bases, with 12 bases lying between them. The germline V gene has CDR1 LGHDT and CDR2 YNNKEL (reference sequence). As DNA, the CDR3 is TGTGCCAGCAGAGAGGGAATCGTCACTGAAGCTTTCTTT. This gives the protein CASREGIVTEAFF.